A selection of T cell receptor beta chains follows, all from one sample in a study of T cells in Graves' hyperthyroidism and ophthalmopathy. TCRdb analysed the multiplex PCR reads with MiXCR anew, one entry per CDR3 protein. Of approximately 500,000 distinct CDR3 sequences in the sample, about half are singletons; the top ten hold about 8%. The sample was peripheral blood or thyroid tissue (not recorded which). Receptors were obtained from a woman aged 18-30 years with Graves' hyperthyroidism. Each CDR3 is given with its conserved first and last residue. The D gene is left open where the match is weak. Clone size is not always given. Where it is, it says once, few, many or a class for expanded clones.

CSAKKGGNRGTGNTIYF,TGCAGTGCTAAAAAAGGGGGCAACAGGGGTACTGGAAACACCATATATTTT,TRBJ1-3,17,TRBD1,TRBV20-1,many
CSGLAGGSVDTQYF,TGCAGCGGACTAGCGGGAGGGAGCGTAGATACGCAGTATTTT,TRBJ2-3,14,TRBD2,TRBV29-1,NA
CASSFTGSSYEQYF,TGTGCCAGCAGCTTTACAGGGAGCTCCTACGAGCAGTACTTC,TRBJ2-7,14,NA,TRBV5-1,many
CASSQVERNYEQYF,TGTGCCAGCAGCCAGGTTGAGCGGAACTACGAGCAGTACTTC,TRBJ2-7,14,NA,TRBV3-1,many
CASSLGSGNEQYF,TGCGCCAGCAGCTTGGGTTCCGGGAACGAGCAGTACTTC,TRBJ2-7,13,NA,TRBV7-6,NA
CASWAALPEQYF,TGTGCCTCCTGGGCGGCCCTACCTGAGCAGTACTTC,TRBJ2-7,12,NA,TRBV27,NA
CASSQVGQGHSPLHF,TGTGCCAGCAGCCAAGTTGGACAGGGCCACTCGCCCCTCCACTTT,TRBJ1-6,15,TRBD1,TRBV4-2,few
CASLEGSGRVETQYF,TGTGCCAGCTTGGAAGGTAGCGGGAGGGTTGAGACCCAGTACTTC,TRBJ2-5,15,TRBD2,TRBV2,NA
CSARGPTGGYGYTF,TGCAGTGCTAGAGGTCCGACAGGGGGCTATGGCTACACCTTC,TRBJ1-2,14,TRBD1,TRBV20-1,many
CASSLERDYYEQYF,TGCGCCAGCAGCTTGGAGAGAGATTACTACGAGCAGTACTTC,TRBJ2-7,14,NA,TRBV5-1,many
CASSLGTSGSQTDTQYF,TGTGCCAGCAGCCTCGGGACTAGCGGGAGTCAGACAGATACGCAGTATTTT,TRBJ2-3,17,TRBD2,TRBV7-3,NA